Sequencing of this T cell receptor beta chain was carried out in a study of metastatic and nonmetastatic thyroid tumors. TCRdb re-called the PCR reads via MiXCR. The sample shows 34,000 or so clones, roughly a fifth of them seen only once. This clone was seen at least ten times. No patient received treatment before thyroid surgery. Trimming shortened V by 9 bases and J by 3 bases, and 9 bases separated the two germline ends. Germline V gives CDR1 MDHEN, CDR2 SYDVKM. This CDR3 is built from 11 residues. The chain has TRBV28 and TRBJ2-7, with a weak D call TRBD1 (6 bases). Sequenced sample: blood. The TCR originated in a female donor with papillary thyroid cancer or a benign thyroid nodule (not recorded which). Some clones in this sample may be carry-over from other donors' samples. CDR3 nucleotide sequence: TGTGCCAGTCAGGACAGCTACGAGCAGTACTTC. Protein product: CASQDSYEQYF.